These 30 T cell receptor beta chains were sequenced from one sample in a study of T-cell reconstitution after alpha-beta-depleted transplantation in children. The authors prepared the TCRbeta library with unique molecular identifiers. Each CDR3 protein gets one entry after TCRdb re-called the PCR reads with MiXCR. Here the sample spans about 240,000 distinct CDR3 sequences, roughly 26% being singletons. This specimen was PBMCs, taken before TCRalphabeta/CD19-depleted stem cell transplant. Every receptor here comes from a girl between 2 and 10 years old with Fanconi anemia, due to receive a stem cell transplant.

This clonotype appeared a few times. V and J are TRBV7-9 and TRBJ2-7; perhaps TRBD1 as D (6 bases). Germline CDR1 and CDR2: SEHNR and FQNEAQ (reference sequence). The germline V and J ends were trimmed by 6 bases and 0 bases, with 9 bases remaining between them. The CDR3 length is 13 residues. Here the CDR3 reads CASRRQDSYEQYF. The DNA of the CDR3 is TGTGCCAGCAGACGACAGGACTCCTACGAGCAGTACTTC.

This chain joins TRBV28 and TRBJ2-7; unclear D gene. Germline V lookup: CDR1 MDHEN, CDR2 SYDVKM. Trimming shortened V by 7 bases and J by 0 bases, and 13 bases separated the two germline ends. CDR3 length equals 14 residues. The CDR3 DNA reads TGTGCCAGCACTAGACCTTTAGGCTCCTACGAGCAGTACTTC. It translates to CASTRPLGSYEQYF.

The sample holds many counts of this clonotype. The rearrangement uses TRBV24-1 and TRBJ2-7; maybe TRBD1 (6 bases). The germline V gene has CDR1 KGHDR and CDR2 SFDVKD. CDR3 length: 15 amino acids. Trimming pared 7 bases from V and 0 bases from J, leaving 15 bases between. The CDR3 DNA sequence: TGTGCCACCAGCGCCGTGGGGGCCCCCTCCTACGAGCAGTACTTC. It yields the protein CATSAVGAPSYEQYF.

V gene TRBV29-1 combines with J gene TRBJ2-2; D may be TRBD2 (5 bases). This CDR3 has 13 residues. Germline V lookup: CDR1 SQVTM, CDR2 ANQGSEA. V was shortened by 7 bases and J by 4 bases, with 13 bases between the two germline ends. The CDR3 nucleotides are TGCAGCGCCTGGGGAGCCCTCACCGGGGAGCTGTTTTTT. Protein: CSAWGALTGELFF.

The chain combines TRBV29-1 with TRBJ1-3, with 7 bases identical to TRBD1. The CDR3 has 14 residues. Germline lookup yields CDR1 SQVTM and CDR2 ANQGSEA. J was trimmed by 5 bases and V by 3 bases; bases with no gene match: 7. CDR3 in DNA: TGCAGCGTTGAGGGACAGCCTGGCCGAAACACCATATATTTT. This gives the protein CSVEGQPGRNTIYF.

The table lists this clonotype with many counts. The chain carries TRBV5-1 and TRBJ2-7, with D possibly being TRBD2 (6 bases). The V gene lost 0 bases and the J gene lost 3 bases, with 16 bases spanning the gap. There are 16 residues in the CDR3. Germline CDR1 SGHRS, CDR2 YFSETQ. The CDR3, as DNA: TGCGCCAGCAGCTTGGACCCACCGGGGGATGGCTACGAGCAGTACTTC. Encoded protein: CASSLDPPGDGYEQYF.

This clonotype was recorded at least ten times. The J gene is TRBJ2-6, the V gene TRBV20-1; tentative D call: TRBD1 (7 bases). Germline loops: CDR1 DFQATT, CDR2 SNEGSKA (reference sequence). The germline V and J ends were trimmed by 5 bases and 3 bases, with 17 bases remaining between them. This CDR3 region has 16 residues. The CDR3 here is CSAYGNRGGGANVLTF. The CDR3, as DNA: TGCAGTGCTTACGGCAACAGGGGAGGTGGGGCCAACGTCCTGACTTTC.

This clonotype was seen many times. This chain joins TRBV15 and TRBJ1-1; possibly TRBD1 for D (6 bases). V lost 0 bases, J lost 0 bases, and 8 bases lay in between. The germline V gene encodes CDR1 LNHNV and CDR2 YYDKDF (reference sequence). CDR3 length equals 15 residues. CDR3 DNA sequence: TGTGCCACCAGCAGAGATAGGGGGATGAACACTGAAGCTTTCTTT. Protein product: CATSRDRGMNTEAFF.

The chain joins TRBV5-1 to TRBJ1-4; 8 positions match TRBD1. CDR1 is SGHRS, CDR2 YFSETQ, per germline. Trimming removed 0 bases from V and 6 bases from J; junction bases left unmatched: 4. This CDR3 spans 15 amino acids. CDR3: CASSLGTGLHEKLFF. The CDR3 DNA reads TGCGCCAGCAGCTTGGGGACAGGGTTACATGAAAAACTGTTTTTT.

In its sample, this clonotype was seen a few times. This sequence joins TRBV4-2 and TRBJ2-7; D is perhaps TRBD2 (5 bases). This CDR3 has 18 amino acids. V shed 0 bases and J shed 2 bases, with 20 bases lying between them. Looked up from germline, CDR1 is LGHNA and CDR2 is YNFKEQ. As DNA, the CDR3 is TGTGCCAGCAGCCAAGAGTCTTTCCGGGGTCGAGTACCCTACGAGCAGTACTTC. It yields the protein CASSQESFRGRVPYEQYF.

This chain connects TRBV4-2 to TRBJ2-7; 10 bases match TRBD1. Germline assignment: CDR1 LGHNA and CDR2 YNFKEQ. V lost 3 bases and J lost 4; bases outside the gene matches: 6. The CDR3 has 15 amino acids. The CDR3 region has the DNA TGTGCCAGCAGCCATCTGGGACAGGGGCGATACGAGCAGTACTTC. Translating gives CASSHLGQGRYEQYF.

The count of this clonotype is one. The chain joins TRBV29-1 to TRBJ2-7; 8 nucleotides match TRBD1. The V segment lost 5 bases and the J segment 3 bases; nucleotides outside the gene matches: 6. Looked up from germline, CDR1 is SQVTM and CDR2 is ANQGSEA. The CDR3 runs 13 residues. The CDR3: CSVYRGDGYEQYF. The CDR3 DNA reads TGCAGCGTTTACAGGGGGGATGGCTACGAGCAGTACTTC.

This clonotype came up many times. The chain links TRBV20-1 to TRBJ1-6; possible D gene TRBD1, 6 bases. Per the germline V gene, CDR1 is DFQATT and CDR2 is SNEGSKA (reference sequence). V lost 6 bases, J lost 9 bases, and 12 bases lay in between. There are 12 residues in the CDR3. The CDR3 spells CSAVQGPSPLHF. DNA for the CDR3: TGCAGTGCGGTACAGGGCCCTTCACCCCTCCACTTT.

This clonotype came up many times. The V and J genes are TRBV5-1 and TRBJ2-1; 10 bases align to TRBD2. Germline CDR1 is SGHRS and CDR2 is YFSETQ. V was clipped by 4 bases and J by 7 bases; unmatched bases: 11. This CDR3 contains 16 residues. The CDR3, as DNA: TGCGCCAGCAGCGTAAGCGGGGGGGGCCTCTGGAATGAGCAGTTCTTC. It is translated as CASSVSGGGLWNEQFF.

CDR3 nucleotide sequence: TGTGCCATCAGTGACTTCTCCGGGACTGCCGAACTTCCCTACGAGCAGTACTTC. This codes for CAISDFSGTAELPYEQYF. The rearrangement joins TRBV10-3 to TRBJ2-7, with a tentative D call TRBD2 (6 bases). Trimming took off 3 bases at V and 2 bases at J, with 23 bases between the two ends. Germline lookup yields CDR1 ENHRY and CDR2 SYGVKD. The CDR3 covers 18 residues.

The rearrangement joins TRBV5-1 to TRBJ1-4; no reliable D call. V lost 6 bases and J lost 5, with 17 bases in between. The length of the CDR3 is 15 residues. Germline assignment: CDR1 SGHRS and CDR2 YFSETQ. As DNA, the CDR3 is TGCGCCAGCAAAGAGGATGGGTCTTCCAATGAAAAACTGTTTTTT. This gives the protein CASKEDGSSNEKLFF.

The rearrangement uses TRBV20-1 and TRBJ2-7; 9 nucleotides line up with TRBD1. V gave up 6 bases and J gave up 2 bases; unmatched junction bases: 2. This CDR3 is 12 amino acids long. CDR1 is DFQATT and CDR2 is SNEGSKA in the germline V gene (reference sequence). For the CDR3, the DNA is TGCAGTGCAGGACAGGGGACCTACGAGCAGTACTTC. Residues: CSAGQGTYEQYF.

This clonotype was seen once. V and J are TRBV11-2 and TRBJ1-1, with D possibly being TRBD1 (5 bases). Germline-derived CDR1 and CDR2 are SGHAT and FQNNGV. V was cut by 0 bases and J by 10 bases, with 18 bases left in between. The CDR3 covers 15 residues. This CDR3 is CASSLDPGPPGGAFF. Here the CDR3 DNA reads TGTGCCAGCAGCTTAGATCCGGGACCACCCGGGGGAGCTTTCTTT.

This clonotype was observed many times. The chain recombines TRBV20-1 with TRBJ2-1, with TRBD2 matching 8 bases. CDR1 and CDR2 from the germline V gene are DFQATT and SNEGSKA (reference sequence). The CDR3 spans 14 residues. Trimming removed 1 base from V and 2 bases from J; junction bases left unmatched: 1. The CDR3 DNA sequence: TGCAGTGCTAGAGCCGGGAGGGCCTACAATGAGCAGTTCTTC. This sequence encodes CSARAGRAYNEQFF.

This clonotype was found many times. This rearrangement joins TRBV12-3 or TRBV12-4 to TRBJ2-7; D remains unclear. V shed 0 bases and J shed 6 bases, with 6 bases lying between them. The CDR3 length is 12 residues. CDR3 nucleotides: TGTGCCAGCAGTTTAGCGGGAATCGAGCAGTACTTC. It codes for CASSLAGIEQYF.

This sequence joins TRBV5-1 and TRBJ2-5, with D tentatively TRBD1 (6 bases). The CDR3 is 15 amino acids. CDR1 and CDR2 (germline): SGHRS, YFSETQ. Trimming stripped 0 bases from V and 2 bases from J, with 11 bases between. This chain's CDR3 is CASSLGTALQETQYF. The CDR3 coding sequence is TGCGCCAGCAGCTTGGGGACAGCGCTACAAGAGACCCAGTACTTC.

This clonotype was detected many times. J is TRBJ2-1 and V is TRBV5-1, with 8 positions matching TRBD2. The CDR3 contains 13 residues. From germline, CDR1 is SGHRS and CDR2 YFSETQ. V dropped 4 bases and J dropped 7; count of bases not matched to a gene: 4. The CDR3 reads CASSITSGNEQFF. Here the CDR3 DNA reads TGCGCCAGCAGCATCACTAGCGGAAATGAGCAGTTCTTC.

This clonotype was counted at least ten times. The chain is built from TRBV7-2 and TRBJ2-1; 7 nucleotides agree with TRBD1. The CDR3 has 11 amino acids. Unmatched junction bases numbered 4, after V lost 4 bases and J lost 13 bases. Germline V lookup: CDR1 SGHTA, CDR2 FQGNSA. In DNA, the CDR3 is TGTGCCAGCAGCTCCAGGGGGAGTCAGTTCTTC. Translating it yields CASSSRGSQFF.

This clonotype was counted once. The J gene is TRBJ2-7, the V gene TRBV6-2 or TRBV6-3; 8 bases are a match to TRBD2. This CDR3 spans 14 amino acids. V dropped 2 bases and J dropped 4; count of bases not matched to a gene: 4. Germline CDR1 is MNHEY and CDR2 is SVGEGT. The CDR3 is CASSYVIAGYEQYF. The CDR3 coding sequence is TGTGCCAGCAGTTACGTAATAGCGGGGTACGAGCAGTACTTC.

This rearrangement joins TRBV18 to TRBJ1-1; possibly TRBD1 for D (5 bases). V lost 4 bases and J lost 1, with 13 bases in between. The CDR3 extends over 15 amino acids. Per germline, CDR1 KGHSH and CDR2 LQKENI. The CDR3 here is CASSRGGTANTEAFF. The CDR3 coding sequence is TGTGCCAGCTCACGGGGGGGGACTGCGAACACTGAAGCTTTCTTT.

The table lists this clonotype with many counts. The genes are TRBV29-1 and TRBJ1-2; no reliable D call. The CDR3 covers 14 residues. Germline assignment: CDR1 SQVTM and CDR2 ANQGSEA. Trimming pared 1 base from V and 0 bases from J, leaving 9 bases between. The CDR3 DNA reads TGCAGCGTTGAAGGCCCCAGCTCTAACTATGGCTACACCTTC. Translated: CSVEGPSSNYGYTF. The variable domain in full, with the rest retrieved from reference TRBV29-1 and TRBJ1-2, is SAVISQKPSRDICQRGTSLTIQCQVDSQVTMMFWYRQQPGQSLTLIATANQGSEATYESGFVIDKFPISRPNLTFSTLTVSNMSPEDSSIYLCSVEGPSSNYGYTFGSGTRLTVV.

This clonotype was counted between two and nine times. The rearrangement links TRBV28 to TRBJ1-5; no definite D call. Germline-derived CDR1 and CDR2 are MDHEN and SYDVKM. Trimming cost V 4 bases and J 5 bases, with 6 bases left between them. The CDR3 length is 12 residues. CDR3 region: CASSSPHQPQHF. In DNA, the CDR3 is TGTGCCAGCAGTTCCCCCCATCAGCCCCAGCATTTT.

This clonotype came up many times. The CDR3 DNA follows: TGCAGCGTTCTAGCGGGAGTTTATTACAATGAGCAGTTCTTC. This encodes CSVLAGVYYNEQFF. The chain uses TRBV29-1 and TRBJ2-1, with 10 bases that match TRBD2. V lost 5 bases to trimming and J lost 4 bases; unmatched junction nucleotides: 5. Per germline, CDR1 SQVTM and CDR2 ANQGSEA. The CDR3 sequence is 14 residues long.

V gene TRBV20-1 combines with J gene TRBJ2-1; TRBD2 matches at 14 bases. Trimming removed 3 bases from V and 5 bases from J; junction bases left unmatched: 15. The CDR3 runs 19 residues. The germline CDR1 and CDR2 sequences are DFQATT and SNEGSKA (reference sequence). Here the CDR3 reads CSARDPVSAGLAGDNEQFF. For the CDR3, the DNA is TGCAGTGCTAGGGATCCAGTTTCCGCGGGACTAGCGGGAGACAATGAGCAGTTCTTC.

The table lists this clonotype with a few counts. The DNA of the CDR3 is TGTGCCAGCAGTTTAGGGGGACACTCCAATCAGCCCCAGCATTTT. Translation: CASSLGGHSNQPQHF. The rearrangement uses TRBV28 and TRBJ1-5; tentatively, D is TRBD1 (6 bases). The CDR3 loop spans 15 amino acids. From germline, CDR1 is MDHEN and CDR2 SYDVKM. Trimming pared 2 bases from V and 3 bases from J, leaving 11 bases between.